This T cell receptor beta chain was sequenced during a study of T-cell memory formation after mild COVID-19. On the study more broadly: Each donor largely had its own TCR clusters. Study findings and constraints: Day 37-peaking second-wave clones had unconfirmed SARS-CoV-2 specificity. Whereas later expanders leaned CD4+, clones contracting day 15 to 85 showed a balanced CD4/CD8 makeup.

The sample holds a few counts of this clonotype. As yet, its antigen is unknown. Germline CDR1 MNHEY, CDR2 SVGAGI. The CDR3 has 13 residues. Trimming shortened V by 2 bases and J by 4 bases, and 6 bases separated the two germline ends. 5'RACE with constant-segment primers yielded barcoded, UMI-tagged TCR alpha and TCR beta cDNA libraries. TCRdb processed the 5' RACE reads anew with MiXCR; each CDR3 protein has one entry. The profile shows roughly 610,000 distinct CDR3 sequences, 17% of them singletons. Sequencing input: PBMCs or a T cell subset sorted from them (not recorded which). This chain joins TRBV6-5 and TRBJ1-3; D is uncertain. This receptor was obtained from an adult woman who had mild COVID-19 (a few samples of this study predate the infection). Cell type and time point are not known. CDR3 sequence: CASSYGWGNTIYF. CDR3 sequence (DNA): TGTGCCAGCAGTTACGGGTGGGGAAACACCATATATTTT.